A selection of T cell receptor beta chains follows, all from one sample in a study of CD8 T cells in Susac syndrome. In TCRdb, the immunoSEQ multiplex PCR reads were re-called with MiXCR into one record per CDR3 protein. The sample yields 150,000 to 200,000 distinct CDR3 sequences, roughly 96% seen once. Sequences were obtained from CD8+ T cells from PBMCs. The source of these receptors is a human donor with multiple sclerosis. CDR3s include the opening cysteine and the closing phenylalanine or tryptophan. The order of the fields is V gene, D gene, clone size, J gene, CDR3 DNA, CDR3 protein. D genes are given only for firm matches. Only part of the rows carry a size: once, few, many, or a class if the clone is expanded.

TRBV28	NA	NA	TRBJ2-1	TGTGCCAGCAGTTTACGAGTAAATGAGCAGTTCTTC	CASSLRVNEQFF
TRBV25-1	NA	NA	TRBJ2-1	TGTGCCAGCAGCCCAAGGGGGATCTACAATGAGCAGTTCTTC	CASSPRGIYNEQFF
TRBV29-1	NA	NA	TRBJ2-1	TGCAGCGTCCTTGGAGACAGGCTTGGGAATGAGCAGTTCTTC	CSVLGDRLGNEQFF
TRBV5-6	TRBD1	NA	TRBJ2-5	TGTGCCAGCAGCTTGTCTTCAGGGGGTCAGACCCAGTACTTC	CASSLSSGGQTQYF
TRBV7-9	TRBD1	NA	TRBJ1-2	TGTGCCAGCAGCTCTGACAGGGAAGGTTTACTTGTCTATGGCTACACCTTC	CASSSDREGLLVYGYTF
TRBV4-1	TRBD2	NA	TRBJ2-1	TGCGCCAGCACCTATCTAGCGGGGTTAGACAATGAGCAGTTCTTC	CASTYLAGLDNEQFF
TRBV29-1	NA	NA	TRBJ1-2	TGCAGCGTTAATTTTTACGGGGGAATCTTCAGAGATGGCTACACCTTC	CSVNFYGGIFRDGYTF
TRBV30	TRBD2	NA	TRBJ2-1	TGTGCCTGGAAGGGACTAGCGGGAGCAAATGAGCAGTTCTTC	CAWKGLAGANEQFF
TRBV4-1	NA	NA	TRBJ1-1	TGCGCCAGCAGCCAAGTAAACGGGGTCGAAGCTTTCTTT	CASSQVNGVEAFF
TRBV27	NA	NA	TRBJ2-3	TGTGCCAGCAGTTTATTCGCGGACCGCTTAGATACGCAGTATTTT	CASSLFADRLDTQYF
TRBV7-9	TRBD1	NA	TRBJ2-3	TGTGCCAGCAGCCCCACCGACAGGGTTGATACGCAGTATTTT	CASSPTDRVDTQYF
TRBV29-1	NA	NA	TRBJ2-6	TGCAGCGCAACTAGTTCTGGGGCCAACGTCCTGACTTTC	CSATSSGANVLTF
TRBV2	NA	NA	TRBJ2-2	TGTGCCAGCAGCGTAGGACAGTCCATGAACACCGGGGAGCTGTTTTTT	CASSVGQSMNTGELFF
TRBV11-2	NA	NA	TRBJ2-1	TGTGCCAGCAGGATGGGGCGGCGGGCGCTCAGTAATGGGCAGTTCTTC	CASRMGRRALSNGQFF
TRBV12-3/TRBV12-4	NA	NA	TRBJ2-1	TGCCAGGAGTTCTCCTACAATGAGCAGTTCTTC	CQEFSYNEQFF
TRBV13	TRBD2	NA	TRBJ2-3	TGTGCCAGCAGTTCTCGACCGGGACTAGCGACAGATACGCAGTATTTT	CASSSRPGLATDTQYF
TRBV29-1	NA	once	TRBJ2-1	TGCAGCGTTGTCCCACAAGATCCCTACAATGAGCAGTTCTTC	CSVVPQDPYNEQFF
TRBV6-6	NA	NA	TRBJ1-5	TGTGCCAGCAGTTACTCAGCCGGGTCCAATCAGCCCCAGCATTTT	CASSYSAGSNQPQHF
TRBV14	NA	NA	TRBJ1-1	TGTGCCAGCAGCCAAGTCTCCACTGAAGCTTTCTTT	CASSQVSTEAFF
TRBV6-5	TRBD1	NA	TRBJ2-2	TGTGCCAGCAGTGACAGGGGGCCGTACACCGGGGAGCTGTTTTTT	CASSDRGPYTGELFF
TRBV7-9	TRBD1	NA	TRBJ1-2	TGTGCCAGCAACCCAACCAGGGACAGGGGCGGCCACTATGGCTACACCTTC	CASNPTRDRGGHYGYTF
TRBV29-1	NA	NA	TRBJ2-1	TGCAGCGTTGAAGGAGGGAGCAGGCTAAGTTACAATGAGCAGTTCTTC	CSVEGGSRLSYNEQFF
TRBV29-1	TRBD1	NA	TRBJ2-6	TGCAGCGTTTGGGACAGGGCCCTCTCTGGGGCCAACGTCCTGACTTTC	CSVWDRALSGANVLTF
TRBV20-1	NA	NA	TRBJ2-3	TGCAGTGCTCCATGGGACTCTAGCACAGATACGCAGTATTTT	CSAPWDSSTDTQYF
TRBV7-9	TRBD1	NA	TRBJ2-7	TGTGCCAGCAGCCCTTCGACAGGGGCCAGCTACGAGCAGTACTTC	CASSPSTGASYEQYF
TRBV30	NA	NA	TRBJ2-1	TGTGCCTGGAGAGGGAGCTCCTACAATGAGCAGTTCTTC	CAWRGSSYNEQFF
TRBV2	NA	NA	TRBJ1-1	TGTGCCAGCAGTGAGATCGTAACTGAAGCTTTCTTT	CASSEIVTEAFF
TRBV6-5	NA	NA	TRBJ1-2	TGTGCCAGCACACGAGGGCAGGGATACGGCTACACCTTC	CASTRGQGYGYTF
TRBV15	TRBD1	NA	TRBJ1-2	TGTGCCACCAGAAACACCGGGACAGGGGATGGCTACACCTTC	CATRNTGTGDGYTF
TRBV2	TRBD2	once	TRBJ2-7	TGTGCCAGCAGTCCGGGACTAGCGGGAGGGCCGCTCGAGCAGTACTTC	CASSPGLAGGPLEQYF
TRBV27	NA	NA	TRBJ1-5	TGTGCCAGCAGTTTAGGCGAGGGCGGTCAGCCCCAGCATTTT	CASSLGEGGQPQHF
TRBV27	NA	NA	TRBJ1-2	TGTGCCAGCAGTTTAGTGCGGGGTTCCGGCTATGGCTACACCTTC	CASSLVRGSGYGYTF
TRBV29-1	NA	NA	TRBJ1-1	TGCAGCGTTGAAGATACAGGAGGGTACACTGAAGCTTTCTTT	CSVEDTGGYTEAFF
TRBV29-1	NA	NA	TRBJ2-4	TGCAGCGTCCCCGGCGGGGATGGTATCATTCAGTACTTC	CSVPGGDGIIQYF
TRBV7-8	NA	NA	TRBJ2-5	TGTGCCAGCAGCTTAGTTGGCCTAGAGACCCAGTACTTC	CASSLVGLETQYF
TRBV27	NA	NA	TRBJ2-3	TGTGCCAGCAGTTTGCTACCGCCCCATGGGGCGGCAGATACGCAGTATTTT	CASSLLPPHGAADTQYF
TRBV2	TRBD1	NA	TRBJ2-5	TGTGCCAGCAGTGGAGGACAGGACGGGTTGTTGACCCAGTACTTC	CASSGGQDGLLTQYF